This TCR beta chain comes out of a study of cytomegalovirus exposure and HLA in healthy donors. Study at large: Approximately 200 million T cells yielded 90 million to 130 million unique TCR beta sequences in earlier analysis. Study-wide results and caveats: Specific recognition of CMV antigens was confirmed in vitro for a few chains (all CMV-associated).

PCR involved 60 Vbeta and 13 Jbeta primers. Only in-frame clones appear in the TCRdb table, and some are missing; sequencing was by immunoSEQ multiplex PCR. The repertoire holds just under 250,000 clones, with 82% as singletons. The germline V gene encodes CDR1 LNHDA and CDR2 SQIVND (reference sequence). The CDR3 spans 16 residues. The V gene lost 3 bases and the J gene lost 1 base, with 13 bases spanning the gap. Note on this clone: Antigen: not known.

V gene TRBV19 combines with J gene TRBJ2-4, with a possible D match to TRBD2 (5 bases). Sequenced: PBMCs. This clonotype was sampled from a woman aged 40-49 years in good health and CMV-seropositive. CDR3 in DNA: TGTGCCAGTAGTATTCGGGTCCGAGGGGCCAAAAACATTCAGTACTTC. Protein sequence: CASSIRVRGAKNIQYF. Looking up the rest from reference TRBV19 and TRBJ2-4 gives the full variable domain: DGGITQSPKYLFRKEGQNVTLSCEQNLNHDAMYWYRQDPGQGLRLIYYSQIVNDFQKGDIAEGYSVSREKKESFPLTVTSAQKNPTAFYLCASSIRVRGAKNIQYFGAGTRLSVL.